This record covers a single T cell receptor (beta chain). This sample was taken from a study of cytomegalovirus exposure and HLA in healthy donors. The CDR3 is 15 residues long. V lost 2 bases to trimming and J lost 0 bases; unmatched junction nucleotides: 3. Germline V gene lookup returns CDR1 SGHKS and CDR2 YYEKEE (reference sequence). It was with 60 Vbeta and 13 Jbeta primers that the PCR ran. Sequencing was performed with immunoSEQ multiplex PCR; in TCRdb, only in-frame clones are kept and a portion is missing. The data show roughly 98,000 clones, approximately 78% seen once. The chain employs TRBV5-5 and TRBJ1-1; 8 bases map to TRBD1. The TCR originated in a middle-aged man in good health and CMV-seronegative. Specimen: PBMCs. Here the CDR3 reads CASSFGTGLNTEAFF. The CDR3 nucleotides read TGTGCCAGCAGCTTCGGGACAGGATTGAACACTGAAGCTTTCTTT.